This T cell receptor beta chain was identified in a study of identical twins. Broader study findings: Invariant MAIT and iNKT cells may have partly biased zero-insertion analyses. Fewer insertions characterized abundant cord blood beta clonotypes, whereas memory repertoires showed none.

This CDR3 has 15 amino acids. Trimming pared 0 bases from V and 1 base from J, leaving 8 bases between. Per germline, CDR1 SGHRS and CDR2 YFSETQ. This clonotype was counted between two and nine times. The antigen is not known. TCRdb analysed the 5' RACE reads with MiXCR anew, one entry per CDR3 protein. This repertoire shows about 720,000 distinct CDR3 sequences, more than 6.5% found once; its top ten account for roughly 0.97%. The same data also contributed to another study, on yellow fever vaccine responses in identical twins.

The clonotype was recovered from a woman aged 18-29 years in good health. V is TRBV5-1 and J is TRBJ1-3; D not certain. Sequenced sample: PBMCs. The CDR3 is CASSLAGLSGNTIYF. CDR3 DNA: TGCGCCAGCAGCTTGGCGGGTTTATCTGGAAACACCATATATTTT.